This T cell receptor (beta chain) was identified during a study of CD8 T cells in Susac syndrome. It was with random hexamers that about 0.45 to 1 ug RNA was reverse transcribed. In TCRdb, the immunoSEQ multiplex PCR reads were re-called with MiXCR into one record per CDR3 protein. In the table there are about 150,000 distinct CDR3 sequences, 95% to 96% of which are singletons. Sequencing targeted TCR beta in blood CD8+ and CD4+ T cells. TEMRA cells were enriched by FACS, while CD8+ and CD4+ T cells were obtained through a negative isolation that was performed magnetically. The specimen was CD8+ T cells from PBMCs. The TCR was taken from a human donor with multiple sclerosis.

CDR3 bases: TGTGCCAGCAGTGACTATCACAGGGGGTACAATGAGCAGTTCTTC. Amino acid sequence: CASSDYHRGYNEQFF. The rearrangement uses TRBV6-4 and TRBJ2-1; 8 bases fit TRBD1. V shed 1 base, J shed 4 bases, and the junction held 3 bases outside the gene matches. Germline CDR1 reads MRHNA; CDR2 reads SNTAGT. The CDR3 length is 15 residues.